This T cell receptor beta chain came from a study of control samples from healthy donors and cancer patients (TCRdb year 2020). Receptor amplification or capture employed the immunoSEQ multiplex PCR assay. TCRdb limited this immuneACCESS table to in-frame rearrangements with V and J called. A share of clones is missing; checked studies link under half to unresolved V genes, and the rest is unexplained. The sample table contains fewer than 150,000 clones; only one count was recorded for 75% to 95% of them. The ten largest clones represent 2% to 2.5% of the sample. Note on this clone: Its antigen specificity is not known. There are no base qualities to consult, and no much larger clone falls within one base.

V is trimmed back by 5 bases and J by 1 base, and the junction contains 7 bases that no gene match accounts for. The germline V gene (reference sequence) specifies LNHDA as CDR1 and SQIVND as CDR2. Inclusive of the bounding cysteine and phenylalanine, the CDR3 is 17 residues long. The CDR3 DNA has 51 bases and is translated from base 1. The sequence was obtained from a young man in good health. The V and J genes are TRBV19 and TRBJ2-5, with 13 middle bases fitting TRBD2. The material sequenced was blood. Here the CDR3 is given as CASSSGLAGDLQETQYF. The DNA sequence is given as TGTGCCAGTAGTTCAGGACTAGCGGGGGACCTCCAAGAGACCCAGTACTTC.